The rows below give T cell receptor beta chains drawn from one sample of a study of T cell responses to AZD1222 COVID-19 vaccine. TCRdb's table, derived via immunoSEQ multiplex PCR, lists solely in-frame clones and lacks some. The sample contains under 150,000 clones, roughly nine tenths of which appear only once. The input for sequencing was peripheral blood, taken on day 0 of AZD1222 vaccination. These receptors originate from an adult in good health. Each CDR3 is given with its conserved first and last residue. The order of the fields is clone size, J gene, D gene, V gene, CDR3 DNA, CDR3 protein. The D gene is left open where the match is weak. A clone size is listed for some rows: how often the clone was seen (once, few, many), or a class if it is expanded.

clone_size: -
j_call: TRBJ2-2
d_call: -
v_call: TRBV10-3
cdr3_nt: TGTGCCATCCACCGGGACCTAACCGGGGAGCTGTTTTTT
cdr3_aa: CAIHRDLTGELFF

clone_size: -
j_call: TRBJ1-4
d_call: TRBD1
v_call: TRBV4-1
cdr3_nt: TGCGCCAGCAGCCTGGGACAGGGGAATGAAAAACTGTTTTTT
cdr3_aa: CASSLGQGNEKLFF

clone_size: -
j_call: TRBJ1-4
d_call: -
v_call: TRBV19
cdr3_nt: TGTGCCAGTAGTATTCGGGAAAAACTGTTTTTT
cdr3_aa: CASSIREKLFF

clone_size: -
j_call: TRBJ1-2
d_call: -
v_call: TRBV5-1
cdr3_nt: TGCGCCAGCAGCTTGGGGGCCGAGTGCACCTTC
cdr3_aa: CASSLGAECTF

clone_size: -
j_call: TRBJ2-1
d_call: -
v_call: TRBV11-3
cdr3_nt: TGTGCCAGCAGCTTAGATCAGTCGGGTAACAATGAGCAGTTCTTC
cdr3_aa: CASSLDQSGNNEQFF

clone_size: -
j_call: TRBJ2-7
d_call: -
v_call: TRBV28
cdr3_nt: TGTGCCAGCAGACCCGTGGGAGGGGGGGTCTACGAGCAGTACTTC
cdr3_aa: CASRPVGGGVYEQYF

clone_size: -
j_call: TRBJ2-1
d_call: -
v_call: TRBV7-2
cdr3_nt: TGTGCCAGCAGCTTAAACGGGAACTACAATGAGCAGTTCTTC
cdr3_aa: CASSLNGNYNEQFF

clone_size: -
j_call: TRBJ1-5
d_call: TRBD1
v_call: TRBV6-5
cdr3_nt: TGTGCCAGCAGACGGGACAGGGGACAGCCCCAGCATTTT
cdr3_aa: CASRRDRGQPQHF

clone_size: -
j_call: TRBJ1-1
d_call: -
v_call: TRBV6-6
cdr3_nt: TGTGCCAGCAGTCCCGCCAGGGCACATGAAGCTTTCTTT
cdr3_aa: CASSPARAHEAFF

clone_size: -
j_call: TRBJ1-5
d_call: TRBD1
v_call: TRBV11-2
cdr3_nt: TGTGCCAGCAGCTTAGGGGGGACAGGGACTCAGCCCCAGCATTTT
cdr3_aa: CASSLGGTGTQPQHF

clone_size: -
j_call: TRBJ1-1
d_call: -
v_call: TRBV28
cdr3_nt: TGTGCCAGCAGTTCGTCTCCCGGGACTTCAGCTTTCTTT
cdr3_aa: CASSSSPGTSAFF

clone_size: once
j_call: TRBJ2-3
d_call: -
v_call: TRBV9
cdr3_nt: TGTGCCAGCAGCGCAGTAGATACGCAGTATTTT
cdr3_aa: CASSAVDTQYF

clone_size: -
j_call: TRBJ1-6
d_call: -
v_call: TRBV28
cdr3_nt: TGTGCCAGCAGTTTAGCGGACGGTCGGTTGGGATCACCCCTCCACTTT
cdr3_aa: CASSLADGRLGSPLHF

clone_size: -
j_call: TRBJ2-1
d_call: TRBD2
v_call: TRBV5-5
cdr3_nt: TGTGCCAGCAGCCCCTTTGGGACTAGTGAGAATGAGCAGTTCTTC
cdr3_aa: CASSPFGTSENEQFF

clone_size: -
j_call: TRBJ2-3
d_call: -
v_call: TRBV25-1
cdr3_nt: TGTGCCAGCAGTGAATATGAGGGACGGGGCACAGATACGCAGTATTTT
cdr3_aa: CASSEYEGRGTDTQYF

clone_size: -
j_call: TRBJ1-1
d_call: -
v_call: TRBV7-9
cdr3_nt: TGTGCCAGCAGCTTAGTCACCCGGGCGGGCACTGAAGCTTTCTTT
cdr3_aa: CASSLVTRAGTEAFF

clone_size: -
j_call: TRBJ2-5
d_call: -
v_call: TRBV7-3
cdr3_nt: TGTGCCAGCAGCTTACTCGGGGGAGGCGGGCAAGAGACCCAGTACTTC
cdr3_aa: CASSLLGGGGQETQYF

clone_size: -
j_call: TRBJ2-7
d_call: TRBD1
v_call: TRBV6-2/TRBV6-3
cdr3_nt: TGTGCCAGCAGCCCTCAGACCGGGACAGACCGCTACGAGCAGTACTTC
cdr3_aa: CASSPQTGTDRYEQYF

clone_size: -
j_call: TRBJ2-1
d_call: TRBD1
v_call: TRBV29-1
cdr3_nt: TGCAGCGTTGAAACAGGGGGATCGTATGAGCAGTTCTTC
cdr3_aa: CSVETGGSYEQFF

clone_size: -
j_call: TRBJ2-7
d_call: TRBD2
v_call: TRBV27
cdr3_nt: TGTGCCAGCAGTTTGCGGGAGGGCTACGAGCAGTACTTC
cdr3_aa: CASSLREGYEQYF

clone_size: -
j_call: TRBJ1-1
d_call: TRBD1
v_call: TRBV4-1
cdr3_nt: TGCGCCAGCACCACGTCCGGGACAGGGAACACTGAAGCTTTCTTT
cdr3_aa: CASTTSGTGNTEAFF

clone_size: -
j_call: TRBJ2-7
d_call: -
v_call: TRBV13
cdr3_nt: TGTGCCAGCAGCTTAAATGGGACTCCACGAGAGTGGTACTTC
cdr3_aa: CASSLNGTPREWYF

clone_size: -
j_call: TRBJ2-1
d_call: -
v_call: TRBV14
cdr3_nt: TGTGCCAGCAGCCAAGGAGGGTTCGAGTTCTTC
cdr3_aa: CASSQGGFEFF

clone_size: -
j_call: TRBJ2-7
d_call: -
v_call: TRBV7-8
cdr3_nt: TGTGCCAGCAGCTTAGGACTTAATCTGGCCGGCTACGAGCAGTACTTC
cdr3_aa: CASSLGLNLAGYEQYF

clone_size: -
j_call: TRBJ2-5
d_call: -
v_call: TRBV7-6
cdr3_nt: TGTGCCAGCAGTCTAGGGCGGGGCACGGGAGAGACCCAGTACTTC
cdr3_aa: CASSLGRGTGETQYF

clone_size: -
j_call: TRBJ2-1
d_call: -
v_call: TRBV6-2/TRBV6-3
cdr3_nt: TGTGCCAGCAGTAAGGGTTTGAATGAGCAGTTCTTC
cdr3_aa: CASSKGLNEQFF

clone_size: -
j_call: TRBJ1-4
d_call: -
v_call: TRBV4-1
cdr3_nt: TGCGCCAGCAGCCAAGGGGGCCAACCCGCAACTAATGAAAAACTGTTTTTT
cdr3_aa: CASSQGGQPATNEKLFF

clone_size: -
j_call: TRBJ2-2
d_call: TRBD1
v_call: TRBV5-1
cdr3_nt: TGCGCCAGCAGGCCCCGGGACAGGTCCTTAGCGAACACCGGGGAGCTGTTTTTT
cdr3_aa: CASRPRDRSLANTGELFF

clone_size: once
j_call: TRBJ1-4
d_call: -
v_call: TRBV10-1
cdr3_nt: TGCGCCAGCAGCTCCGGGACGACTAATGAAAAACTGTTTTTT
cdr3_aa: CASSSGTTNEKLFF

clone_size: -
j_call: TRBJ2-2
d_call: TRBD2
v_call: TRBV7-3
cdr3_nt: TGTGCCAGCAGCTTACGGGCTGGCGGGAGGGCCTCCGGGGAGCTGTTTTTT
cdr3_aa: CASSLRAGGRASGELFF

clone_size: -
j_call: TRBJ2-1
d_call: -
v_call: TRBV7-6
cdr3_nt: TGTGCCAGCAGCTTATTCGGGCCGGCCTACAATGAGCAGTTCTTC
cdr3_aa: CASSLFGPAYNEQFF

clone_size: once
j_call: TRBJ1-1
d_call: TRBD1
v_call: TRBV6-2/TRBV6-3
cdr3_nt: TGTGCCAGCAGTTACTCCTCTGGGACAGGGGCGGGGAACACTGAAGCTTTCTTT
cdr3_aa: CASSYSSGTGAGNTEAFF

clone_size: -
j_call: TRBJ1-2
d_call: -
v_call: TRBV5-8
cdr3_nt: TGTGCCAGCAGCTTTAGTCTGGGAGCAAACTATGGCTACACCTTC
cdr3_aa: CASSFSLGANYGYTF

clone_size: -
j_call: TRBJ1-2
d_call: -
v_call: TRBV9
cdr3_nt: TGTGCCAGCAGCGTATTAAGTTGGAGTGGCTACACCTTC
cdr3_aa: CASSVLSWSGYTF

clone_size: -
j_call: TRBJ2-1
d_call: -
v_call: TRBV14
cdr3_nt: TGTGCCAGCAGCCAAAACTCCTACAATGAGCAGTTCTTC
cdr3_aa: CASSQNSYNEQFF

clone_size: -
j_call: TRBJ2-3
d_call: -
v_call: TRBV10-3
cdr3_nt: TGTGCCATTTCCCCGTTGGATCCCACAGATACGCAGTATTTT
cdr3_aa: CAISPLDPTDTQYF

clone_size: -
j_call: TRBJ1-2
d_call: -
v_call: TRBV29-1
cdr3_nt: TGCAGCGACAACCAAAACTATGGCTACACCTTC
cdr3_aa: CSDNQNYGYTF